In its sample, the clone carrying this T cell receptor beta chain was seen once. These data belong to a study of blood T cell repertoires in COVID-19. Study in general: COVID-19 samples, acute and convalescent, were from the United States, Italy and Spain. PBMCs, B-cell-depleted T cells, or T cells provided the cDNA or gDNA that made up the material.

Methods used by the authors: Researchers report that nucleated cell counts were estimated from reference gene primer amplification. Sequencing used immunoSEQ multiplex PCR; TCRdb keeps in-frame clones, though not all of them. V and J calls and clone size are given by that table; D and trimming were obtained from the DNA. The sample contains 250,000 to 300,000 clones, approximately 87% of which appear only once. Trimming removed 3 bases from V and 8 bases from J; junction bases left unmatched: 4. Germline CDR1 MGHRA, CDR2 YSYEKL. The CDR3 is made up of 15 amino acids. Seattle researchers signed up patients amid active infection and tracked them longitudinally.

Material: peripheral blood. The origin of this receptor is a woman aged 30 to 39 with COVID-19, enrolled during active disease. The chain is built from TRBV4-1 and TRBJ1-4; 12 nucleotides match TRBD1. CDR3 loop: CASSHPGTGGEKLFF. CDR3 coding DNA: TGCGCCAGCAGCCACCCCGGGACAGGGGGCGAAAAACTGTTTTTT.